These T cell receptor beta chains were read from a single sample in a study of blood T cell repertoires in COVID-19. The method was immunoSEQ multiplex PCR; TCRdb's version includes in-frame clones alone and lacks a portion of them. The sample yields 200,000 to 250,000 clones, 82% seen once. Input material: PBMCs or T cells enriched from blood (not recorded which). These receptors were obtained from a woman aged 55-69 years who had recovered from COVID-19. The CDR3 runs from the conserved cysteine through the conserved F or W. The D gene is left open where the match is weak. The size entry is marked missing in some rows and otherwise reads once, few, many or a size class.

clone size	V gene	D gene	J gene	CDR3 DNA	CDR3 protein
-	TRBV5-1	TRBD1	TRBJ1-1	TGCGCCAGCAGCTTGGGTGACAGGGGGAACACTGAAGCTTTCTTT	CASSLGDRGNTEAFF
-	TRBV29-1	TRBD1	TRBJ1-4	TGCAGCGTTCCGGGACAGGGAAACGAAAAACTGTTTTTT	CSVPGQGNEKLFF
-	TRBV15	-	TRBJ1-2	TGTGCCACCAGCAGAGGGTACGGAGTTAAGGATGGCTACACCTTC	CATSRGYGVKDGYTF
-	TRBV24-1	TRBD1	TRBJ2-2	TGTGCCACCAGCCTAGGACAGGGGAACGCCGGGGAGCTGTTTTTT	CATSLGQGNAGELFF
-	TRBV5-1	TRBD2	TRBJ2-2	TGCGCCAGCAGCCCTGAGGGGAGGGACGGGGAGCTGTTTTTT	CASSPEGRDGELFF
-	TRBV18	TRBD1	TRBJ1-3	TGTGCCAGCTCCCCCGGGACAGGCCGCTCTGGAAACACCATATATTTT	CASSPGTGRSGNTIYF
-	TRBV7-9	-	TRBJ2-1	TGTGCCAGCAGCTCGACTACAGGGTTTGTATCCTACAATGAGCAGTTCTTC	CASSSTTGFVSYNEQFF
-	TRBV19	-	TRBJ1-1	TGTGCCAGTAGTAACGAGCCGAACACTGAAGCTTTCTTT	CASSNEPNTEAFF
-	TRBV6-5	TRBD1	TRBJ1-1	TGTGCCAGCAGTTACTCGTTGGGGACAGGTGAAGCTTTCTTT	CASSYSLGTGEAFF
few	TRBV3-1/TRBV3-2	TRBD1	TRBJ2-3	TGTGCCAGCAGCCAAAGGAAGTCGGGACAGCGCACAGATACGCAGTATTTT	CASSQRKSGQRTDTQYF
-	TRBV2	TRBD2	TRBJ2-5	TGTGCCAGCAGTGTCGGGACTAGCGGGGTAGAGACCCAGTACTTC	CASSVGTSGVETQYF
-	TRBV3-1/TRBV3-2	TRBD1	TRBJ2-2	TGTGCCAGCAGCCACAATGTCAGACAGGGGGCGCCCGGGGAGCTGTTTTTT	CASSHNVRQGAPGELFF
-	TRBV6-5	TRBD1	TRBJ1-2	TGTGCCAGCAGTTCCGGACAGGGGAGTCCTTATGGCTACACCTTC	CASSSGQGSPYGYTF
-	TRBV12-3/TRBV12-4	-	TRBJ1-5	TGTGCCAGCAGTTTAAGTCAGAATCAGCCCCAGCATTTT	CASSLSQNQPQHF
-	TRBV7-8	-	TRBJ2-7	TGTGCCAGCAGTCCGAATGACAGGCGAGGGGAGTACTTC	CASSPNDRRGEYF
few	TRBV7-9	-	TRBJ1-1	TGTGCCAGCAGCCCTGGACACGGGAACACTGAAGCTTTCTTT	CASSPGHGNTEAFF
-	TRBV6-5	TRBD1	TRBJ1-4	TGTGCCAGCAGTTTCGGGACAGGCGTTAATGAAAAACTGTTTTTT	CASSFGTGVNEKLFF
-	TRBV15	-	TRBJ2-7	TGTGCCACCAGCAGAGATAGGAGCAGCTCCTACGAGCAGTACTTC	CATSRDRSSSYEQYF
once	TRBV29-1	-	TRBJ1-2	TGCAGCGTTGAAGGGGGCGAGGGAGGGGCCATGGGCTACACCTTC	CSVEGGEGGAMGYTF
-	TRBV6-2/TRBV6-3	-	TRBJ1-4	TGTGCCAGCAGCGACGGGGGAGACGGTGAAAAACTGTTTTTT	CASSDGGDGEKLFF
-	TRBV2	-	TRBJ1-6	TGTGCCAGCAGACCATGGCAGGGGAGCTCCTATAATTCACCCCTCCACTTT	CASRPWQGSSYNSPLHF
-	TRBV25-1	TRBD2	TRBJ2-1	TGTGCCAGCAGTCCCCTTGGAGCGGGAGGTTCCTACAATGAGCAGTTCTTC	CASSPLGAGGSYNEQFF
-	TRBV27	-	TRBJ2-7	TGTGCCAGCAGTAAAGACAGTTATGCCTACGAGCAGTACTTC	CASSKDSYAYEQYF
-	TRBV5-1	TRBD1	TRBJ1-3	TGCGCCAGCAGCTCGGACAGGGGGCAGAACACCATATATTTT	CASSSDRGQNTIYF
-	TRBV7-9	-	TRBJ2-1	TGTGCCAGCAGCTTAGTCACGCGGGAAGATGAGCAGTTCTTC	CASSLVTREDEQFF